This T cell receptor (beta chain) stems from a study of T cell responses to AZD1222 COVID-19 vaccine. About this clone itself: Its target is not known.

The study's findings and limits: White British donors predominated, females outnumbered males, and clonal diversity was possibly underestimated. Spike-spanning, vaccine-associated CD4 TCRs were dominant at 160-218 and 743-854.

The data were produced by immunoSEQ multiplex PCR, yet TCRdb's version contains in-frame clones alone and is incomplete. Counted here are approximately 160,000 clones, 90% to 95% occurring once; the ten biggest clones make up approximately 1%. The CDR3 covers 17 residues. The V and J ends lost 5 bases and 7 bases respectively, with 21 bases between them. From germline, CDR1 is LNHDA and CDR2 SQIVND (reference sequence). The V call is TRBV19, the J call TRBJ1-6, with D perhaps TRBD1 (6 bases). The sequence was collected from an adult in good health. The sequenced sample was peripheral blood, obtained on day 0 of AZD1222 vaccination. This CDR3 is CASSPLGGRAWNSPLHF. DNA for the CDR3: TGTGCCAGTAGTCCGCTAGGGGGGCGGGCATGGAATTCACCCCTCCACTTT.